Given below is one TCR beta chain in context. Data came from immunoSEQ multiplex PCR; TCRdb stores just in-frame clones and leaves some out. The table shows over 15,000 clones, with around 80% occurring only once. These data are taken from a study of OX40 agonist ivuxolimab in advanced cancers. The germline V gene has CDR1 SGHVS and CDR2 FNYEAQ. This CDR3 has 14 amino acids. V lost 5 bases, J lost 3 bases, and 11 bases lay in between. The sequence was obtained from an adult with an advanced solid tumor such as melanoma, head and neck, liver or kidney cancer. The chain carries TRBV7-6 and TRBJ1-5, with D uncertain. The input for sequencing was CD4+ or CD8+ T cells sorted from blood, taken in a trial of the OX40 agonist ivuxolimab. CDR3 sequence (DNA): TGTGCCAGCAGCCCCATCGGAAACAATCAGCCCCAGCATTTT. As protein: CASSPIGNNQPQHF.